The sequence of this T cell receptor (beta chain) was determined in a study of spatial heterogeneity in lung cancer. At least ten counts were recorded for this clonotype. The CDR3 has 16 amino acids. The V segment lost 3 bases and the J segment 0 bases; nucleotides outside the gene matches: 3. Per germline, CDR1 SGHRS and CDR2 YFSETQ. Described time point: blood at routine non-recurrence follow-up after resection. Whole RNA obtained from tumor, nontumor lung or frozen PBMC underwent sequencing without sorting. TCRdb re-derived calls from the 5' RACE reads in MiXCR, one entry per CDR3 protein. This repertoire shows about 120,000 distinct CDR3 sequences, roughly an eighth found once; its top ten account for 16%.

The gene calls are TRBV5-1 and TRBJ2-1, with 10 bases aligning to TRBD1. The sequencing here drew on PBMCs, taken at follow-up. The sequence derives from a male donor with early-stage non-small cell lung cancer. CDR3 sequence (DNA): TGCGCCAGCAGCTCGGACAGGGGGAGCTCCTACAATGAGCAGTTCTTC. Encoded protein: CASSSDRGSSYNEQFF.